The 26 T cell receptor beta chains listed next were all sequenced from one sample in a study of blood T cell repertoires in COVID-19. Using immunoSEQ multiplex PCR, the repertoire was profiled, and TCRdb retains in-frame clones only, with some absent. This sample has fewer than 70,000 clones; about 90% occur once, and the top ten carry about 15%. The sequenced sample was peripheral blood. These receptors all come from a middle-aged man with COVID-19, enrolled during active disease.

CDR3 DNA sequence: TGTGCCAGCAGAATGAGAGACACCGGGGAGCTGTTTTTT. Translating gives CASRMRDTGELFF. This rearrangement joins TRBV13 to TRBJ2-2; D gene unclear. Trimming removed 6 bases from V and 3 bases from J, with 8 bases in between. The CDR3 is made up of 13 amino acids. Germline V gene data show CDR1 as PRHDT and CDR2 as FYEKMQ (reference sequence).

The chain has TRBV7-9 and TRBJ2-1; TRBD2 matches at 8 bases. The CDR3 sequence is 15 residues long. Per the germline V gene, CDR1 is SEHNR and CDR2 is FQNEAQ (reference sequence). The ends lost 1 base at V and 6 bases at J; junction bases unmatched: 5. The CDR3 bases are TGTGCCAGCAGCTTAGAGGGACTAGTTATCAATGAGCAGTTCTTC. Translating it yields CASSLEGLVINEQFF.

The gene calls are TRBV5-1 and TRBJ2-1; TRBD2 aligns across 11 bases. Germline loops: CDR1 SGHRS, CDR2 YFSETQ. V lost 0 bases and J lost 0; bases outside the gene matches: 8. The CDR3 contains 19 residues. The CDR3 DNA sequence: TGCGCCAGCAGCTTGGGCCTAGCGGGGGGCACAAGCTCCTACAATGAGCAGTTCTTC. Protein sequence: CASSLGLAGGTSSYNEQFF. The full variable domain, with the rest looked up from reference TRBV5-1 and TRBJ2-1, is KAGVTQTPRYLIKTRGQQVTLSCSPISGHRSVSWYQQTPGQGLQFLFEYFSETQRNKGNFPGRFSGRQFSNSRSEMNVSTLELGDSALYLCASSLGLAGGTSSYNEQFFGPGTRLTVL.

V and J are TRBV10-2 and TRBJ2-1, with 7 bases fitting TRBD2. The CDR3 has 13 residues. Germline V lookup: CDR1 WSHSY, CDR2 SAAADI. V was pared by 8 bases and J by 4 bases, with 5 bases of the junction left unmatched. The CDR3 coding sequence is TGCGCCAGCTCAAGCGGGATGTACAATGAGCAGTTCTTC. Translated, it gives CASSSGMYNEQFF.

V is TRBV5-1 and J is TRBJ2-2, with D tentatively TRBD1 (6 bases). The ends were cut back, 0 bases at V and 6 bases at J, with 15 bases in the middle. CDR1 is SGHRS and CDR2 is YFSETQ in the germline V gene. The CDR3 is 16 residues long. CDR3 sequence: CASSLAWSGVSGELFF. DNA of the CDR3: TGCGCCAGCAGCTTGGCCTGGTCAGGGGTGTCCGGGGAGCTGTTTTTT.

In this sample, this clone turned up once. V and J are TRBV7-9 and TRBJ1-1, with a tentative D call TRBD1 (6 bases). This CDR3 region has 13 residues. Germline V gene lookup returns CDR1 SEHNR and CDR2 FQNEAQ (reference sequence). Trimming cost V 0 bases and J 13 bases, with 15 bases left between them. The CDR3 loop reads CASSLAVRDNIFF. For the CDR3, the DNA is TGTGCCAGCAGCTTAGCGGTCCGGGACAATATTTTCTTT.

The chain couples TRBV18 to TRBJ2-2, with 8 bases aligning to TRBD2. After removal of 1 base from V and 3 bases from J, the junction contained 4 bases not matched to a gene. Germline CDR1 and CDR2: KGHSH and LQKENI. The CDR3 contains 16 residues. DNA for the CDR3: TGTGCCAGCTCACCACGTGAAGCGGGGGACACCGGGGAGCTGTTTTTT. It encodes CASSPREAGDTGELFF.

This clone was seen a handful of times. The genes are TRBV6-1 and TRBJ1-4, with D hard to call. This CDR3 is 15 amino acids long. Germline-derived CDR1 and CDR2 are MNHNS and SASEGT. Trimming shortened V by 1 base and J by 3 bases, and 9 bases separated the two germline ends. The CDR3 here is CASSEGWRSNEKLFF. In DNA form, the CDR3 reads TGTGCCAGCAGTGAAGGTTGGCGGTCTAATGAAAAACTGTTTTTT.

The chain combines TRBV11-2 with TRBJ2-3; TRBD1 is a possible D gene (5 bases). The germline V and J ends were trimmed by 5 bases and 2 bases, with 14 bases remaining between them. Germline CDR1 and CDR2: SGHAT and FQNNGV. This CDR3 comprises 15 residues. CDR3 loop: CASSPPGSFTDTQYF. In DNA, the CDR3 is TGTGCCAGCAGCCCCCCAGGGTCCTTCACAGATACGCAGTATTTT.

This rearrangement joins TRBV7-9 to TRBJ2-2; 7 bases match TRBD2. In germline, CDR1 is SEHNR, CDR2 FQNEAQ (reference sequence). This CDR3 region has 14 residues. J lost 1 base, V lost 8 bases, and 4 bases had no gene match. The CDR3 nucleotides read TGTGCCAGCGTTACTAGCGAGAACACCGGGGAGCTGTTTTTT. It specifies CASVTSENTGELFF.

The rearrangement joins TRBV10-3 to TRBJ2-7, with a possible D match to TRBD1 (5 bases). Germline loops: CDR1 ENHRY, CDR2 SYGVKD. V was clipped by 10 bases and J by 0 bases, with 16 bases between them. The CDR3 is made up of 14 amino acids. The DNA of the CDR3 is TGTGCCAGCAGCCCAGGGATAACCTCCTACGAGCAGTACTTC. This gives the protein CASSPGITSYEQYF.

The gene calls are TRBV6-6 and TRBJ2-3; D is possibly TRBD1 (6 bases). With 4 bases removed from V and 6 bases from J, the gap between germline ends came to 17 bases. Germline V lookup: CDR1 MNHNY, CDR2 SVGAGI (reference sequence). The CDR3 runs 15 residues. The CDR3 coding sequence is TGTGCCAGCAGTTCTAAGACAGGTAGTGTTGATACGCAGTATTTT. Protein: CASSSKTGSVDTQYF.

This chain connects TRBV6-5 to TRBJ1-3, with D perhaps TRBD1 (5 bases). Between the trimmed V and J ends, which lost 7 bases and 1 base, there was a span of 14 bases. The CDR3 contains 15 residues. The V gene's germline CDR1 is MNHEY and CDR2 SVGAGI. CDR3 sequence: CASMVPGRSGNTIYF. The CDR3 coding sequence is TGTGCCAGCATGGTTCCAGGGCGATCTGGAAACACCATATATTTT.

This rearrangement joins TRBV3-1 (or the pseudogene TRBV3-2) to TRBJ1-5; no clear D gene. This CDR3 is 17 amino acids long. Trimming pared 2 bases from V and 0 bases from J, leaving 14 bases between. Germline V gene lookup returns CDR1 LGHDT and CDR2 YNNKEL (reference sequence). CDR3 region: CASSQSLVLNSNQPQHF. CDR3 coding DNA: TGTGCCAGCAGCCAATCCCTGGTACTAAATAGCAATCAGCCCCAGCATTTT.

Only one count was recorded for this clone. This chain links TRBV18 with TRBJ2-1; weak D call: TRBD2 (5 bases). Germline V gives CDR1 KGHSH, CDR2 LQKENI. Trimming left V 0 bases short and J 8 bases short, with 11 bases between. This CDR3 comprises 14 residues. This chain's CDR3 is CASSPPGGSDEQFF. The CDR3 coding sequence is TGTGCCAGCTCACCACCTGGAGGCAGTGATGAGCAGTTCTTC. The full variable domain, in which reference TRBV18 and TRBJ2-1 provide the parts outside the CDR3, is NAGVMQNPRHLVRRRGQEARLRCSPMKGHSHVYWYRQLPEEGLKFMVYLQKENIIDESGMPKERFSAEFPKEGPSILRIQQVVRGDSAAYFCASSPPGGSDEQFFGPGTRLTVL.

The chain joins TRBV27 to TRBJ2-5; a weak D match, TRBD1 (5 bases). Germline V gene lookup returns CDR1 MNHEY and CDR2 SMNVEV (reference sequence). The CDR3 is 14 amino acids. Trimming stripped 4 bases from V and 2 bases from J, with 11 bases between. CDR3 residues: CASSWTTVQETQYF. In DNA, the CDR3 is TGTGCCAGCAGTTGGACGACAGTTCAAGAGACCCAGTACTTC.

The rearrangement joins TRBV5-8 to TRBJ2-1; D not certain. The CDR3 is 12 amino acids. V lost 4 bases and J 8 bases, leaving 10 bases between the germline ends. Germline values: CDR1 SGHTS, CDR2 YDEGEE. As DNA, the CDR3 is TGTGCCAGCAGCGTCCCTCTTGATGAGCAGTTCTTC. As protein: CASSVPLDEQFF.

The J gene is TRBJ2-1, the V gene TRBV6-2 or TRBV6-3; D possibly corresponds to TRBD1 (5 bases). Looked up from germline, CDR1 is MNHEY and CDR2 is SVGEGT. Trimming pared 3 bases from V and 2 bases from J, leaving 11 bases between. CDR3 size: 15 residues. The CDR3 region is CASSYAQQAYNEQFF. The CDR3 nucleotides read TGTGCCAGCAGTTATGCCCAACAGGCCTACAATGAGCAGTTCTTC.

V gene TRBV2 combines with J gene TRBJ2-7, with D perhaps matching TRBD2 (6 bases). The CDR3 consists of 12 residues. Trimming left V 4 bases short and J 4 bases short, with 8 bases between. In germline, CDR1 is SNHLY, CDR2 FYNNEI. The CDR3, as DNA: TGTGCCAGCAGTGTGCGGGGTTACGAGCAGTACTTC. Its protein is CASSVRGYEQYF.

The chain links TRBV11-2 to TRBJ1-1, with D unresolved. Per germline, CDR1 SGHAT and CDR2 FQNNGV. V lost 0 bases to trimming and J lost 3 bases, with 5 bases between them. The CDR3 sequence is 13 residues long. The CDR3 DNA follows: TGTGCCAGCAGCTTAGATCTAGACACTGAAGCTTTCTTT. Encoded protein: CASSLDLDTEAFF.

V and J are TRBV30 and TRBJ2-1, with 7 bases aligning to TRBD2. From germline, CDR1 is GTSNPN and CDR2 SVGIG (reference sequence). The CDR3 totals 14 residues. The V and J ends lost 4 bases and 4 bases, in that order; junction bases with no gene match: 7. CDR3 loop: CAWTSAGPYNEQFF. The CDR3 DNA reads as TGTGCCTGGACGTCAGCGGGGCCTTACAATGAGCAGTTCTTC.

The CDR3 loop is CASSGQRDRGRRAYEQYF. The CDR3 coding sequence is TGTGCCAGCAGCGGCCAGAGGGACAGGGGGCGCCGAGCCTACGAGCAGTACTTC. The V gene is TRBV21-1, the J gene TRBJ2-7; the table's D gene call, TRBD1, was not cross checked with the DNA. TRBV21-1 is described as a pseudogene. CDR3 size: 18 residues.

The chain joins TRBV27 to TRBJ2-6; 10 nucleotides agree with TRBD1. The CDR3 extends over 21 amino acids. The V and J ends lost 5 bases and 0 bases, in that order; junction bases with no gene match: 16. In germline, CDR1 is MNHEY, CDR2 SMNVEV (reference sequence). CDR3 residues: CASSPFFFAGQGYSGANVLTF. The CDR3 nucleotides are TGTGCCAGCAGTCCCTTTTTTTTCGCGGGACAGGGGTACTCTGGGGCCAACGTCCTGACTTTC.

The chain uses TRBV6-5 and TRBJ1-6; weak D call: TRBD1 (5 bases). The germline gives CDR1 MNHEY, CDR2 SVGAGI. Trimming removed 0 bases from V and 6 bases from J, with 9 bases in between. The CDR3 is 15 residues long. The CDR3 protein is CASSYSAGLNSPLHF. Written as DNA, the CDR3 is TGTGCCAGCAGTTACTCAGCAGGGCTTAATTCACCCCTCCACTTT.

The chain recombines TRBV5-1 with TRBJ2-5, with 7 nucleotides matching TRBD1. The J call may be incorrect, as the DNA end agrees better with TRBJ2-7. This CDR3 contains 15 residues. Germline CDR1 and CDR2: SGHRS and YFSETQ. The CDR3 coding sequence is TGCGCCAGCAGCTGGGGCCGGGACAGACGCTACGAGCAGTACTTC. Amino acids: CASSWGRDRRYEQYF.

This chain links TRBV11-2 with TRBJ1-1, with D uncertain. This CDR3 is built from 13 residues. Germline V CDR1 and CDR2: SGHAT, FQNNGV. V lost 3 bases and J lost 0, with 5 bases in between. CDR3: CASSFGLNTEAFF. The CDR3 bases are TGTGCCAGCAGCTTCGGTCTGAACACTGAAGCTTTCTTT.